This paragraph reports one T cell receptor (beta chain). Antigen: not known. The V gene lost 0 bases and the J gene lost 3 bases, with 12 bases spanning the gap. The germline V gene has CDR1 KGHSH and CDR2 LQKENI. CDR3 length: 15 residues. These data belong to a study of somatic mutations in cytotoxic T cells in rheumatoid arthritis. Study-level findings and limits: Neither rheumatoid arthritis patients nor age-matched healthy controls had significantly different CD8+ T-cell clonality from the other group. There was no knowledge of the antigen targets of the expanded CD8+ clones.

Produced via immunoSEQ multiplex PCR; TCRdb's table is partial and in-frame only. The top ten hold more than 15% of the sample, which has roughly 14,000 clones, under 95% seen once. This clonotype was obtained from a man between 70 and 80 years old with rheumatoid arthritis. This sequence joins TRBV18 and TRBJ2-7; D is possibly TRBD1 (5 bases). Material for sequencing was CD4+ T cells sorted from blood. Written as DNA, the CDR3 is TGTGCCAGCTCACCACCGTCAGTCCAGGGCTACGAGCAGTACTTC. This gives the protein CASSPPSVQGYEQYF.